This record concerns one T cell receptor beta chain sequence. The antigen is undetermined. The sample originates from a study of monozygotic twins with inflammatory bowel disease. Study-level results: Relative clonotype sharing with others was diminished in IBD patients versus healthy twins, particularly with disease activity.

UMIs incorporating a 6-nucleotide sample barcode were appended by means of template switching. TCRdb reprocessed the 5' RACE reads, with one entry per CDR3 protein and no DNA. The ten top clones account for around 2.4%, within a sample of about 160,000 distinct CDR3 sequences. The germline gives CDR1 SGHRS, CDR2 YFSETQ. The CDR3 has 14 amino acids. The authors isolated total RNA from whole blood without sorting T cells. Sequencing was carried out using blood. The sequence was collected from a human donor with ulcerative colitis or Crohn's disease, or a healthy co-twin of an affected twin (not recorded which). The genes are TRBV5-1 and TRBJ2-5; TCRdb's D call of TRBD2 is untestable without DNA. CDR3 loop: CASSLGTLAETQYF. Full variable domain (rest looked up from reference TRBV5-1 and TRBJ2-5): KAGVTQTPRYLIKTRGQQVTLSCSPISGHRSVSWYQQTPGQGLQFLFEYFSETQRNKGNFPGRFSGRQFSNSRSEMNVSTLELGDSALYLCASSLGTLAETQYFGPGTRLLVL.